The TCR beta chain under discussion was sequenced for a study of blood T cells in healthy people across ages. Study-level results: From one million sequenced T cells, diversity estimates were lower bounds. With age, beta diversity per million T cells declined roughly linearly, significantly by around 43. Versus aged donors, long-lived donors had higher diversity and more naive CD4+ cells.

Each sample gave at least 7 million isolated PBMCs. Note on this clonotype: The antigen is not known. A much larger clone lies a single base off, so this may be a read error.

Primed by a sample-barcoded 5' primer and a J-beta primer mix, a second PCR proceeded for about 6 to 11 cycles. MiXCR was run by TCRdb on the 5' RACE reads, yielding one entry per CDR3 protein. The table has approximately 680,000 distinct CDR3 sequences, approximately 29% seen once. Specimen: blood. This sequence originates from a woman of 80 years or more in good health.

The CDR3 here is CAADRDRGNQPQHF. In nucleotides, the CDR3 is TGTGCCGCCGACCGGGACAGGGGTAATCAGCCCCAGCATTTT. The rearrangement joins TRBV15 to TRBJ1-5; 10 bases match TRBD1. The CDR3 contains 14 residues. V shed 11 bases, J shed 4 bases, and the junction held 8 bases outside the gene matches. Germline lookup yields CDR1 LNHNV and CDR2 YYDKDF (reference sequence).